The 20 T cell receptor beta chains below were found in one sample sequenced in a study of T cell responses to AZD1222 COVID-19 vaccine. Sequencing was performed with immunoSEQ multiplex PCR; in TCRdb, only in-frame clones are kept and a portion is missing. The sample lists roughly 160,000 clones; about 91% were seen once. The source material was peripheral blood, sampled 28 days after the second AZD1222 dose. These receptors all come from an adult who received the AZD1222 COVID-19 vaccine.

The chain employs TRBV3-1 (or the pseudogene TRBV3-2) and TRBJ2-1, with 12 bases identical to TRBD2. CDR1 LGHDT and CDR2 YNNKEL come from the germline V gene (reference sequence). V lost 3 bases, J lost 7 bases, and 4 bases stayed unmatched. There are 15 residues in the CDR3. In DNA, the CDR3 is TGTGCCAGCAGCCACCTAGCGGGGGGGCGGAATGAGCAGTTCTTC. Translating gives CASSHLAGGRNEQFF.

This chain links TRBV5-6 with TRBJ2-3; tentative D call: TRBD2 (5 bases). Germline CDR1 and CDR2: SGHDT and YYEEEE. V dropped 1 base and J dropped 2 bases, with 17 bases sitting between them. The CDR3 totals 17 residues. CDR3 sequence (DNA): TGTGCCAGCAGCTTGATCGAGGGCGCCGGCTACACAGATACGCAGTATTTT. It is translated as CASSLIEGAGYTDTQYF.

This clone was observed once. The CDR3 nucleotides read TGCGCCAGCAGCCCACGGACTGCGAATTCACCCCTCCACTTT. Its protein is CASSPRTANSPLHF. The chain carries TRBV5-1 and TRBJ1-6; D not resolved. The CDR3 consists of 14 residues. CDR1 is SGHRS, CDR2 YFSETQ, per germline. With 4 bases removed from V and 7 bases from J, the gap between germline ends came to 12 bases.

J is TRBJ2-1 and V is TRBV10-3; D not certain. Germline assignment: CDR1 ENHRY and CDR2 SYGVKD. CDR3 length: 11 amino acids. Trimming left V 2 bases short and J 8 bases short, with 4 bases between. In DNA, the CDR3 is TGTGCCATCAGTGAGCCCTATGAGCAGTTCTTC. This gives the protein CAISEPYEQFF.

The chain links TRBV10-3 to TRBJ1-5; D might be TRBD1 (5 bases). From germline, CDR1 is ENHRY and CDR2 SYGVKD. V shed 0 bases and J shed 5 bases, with 11 bases lying between them. This CDR3 has 15 residues. The CDR3: CAISESSQGYQPQHF. CDR3 nucleotide sequence: TGTGCCATCAGTGAGTCCAGCCAGGGTTATCAGCCCCAGCATTTT.

This clone was detected once. The gene calls are TRBV20-1 and TRBJ1-2, with 7 bases aligning to TRBD1. Germline CDR1 reads DFQATT; CDR2 reads SNEGSKA (reference sequence). The J segment lost 6 bases and the V segment lost 5 bases, leaving 3 bases of the junction unmatched. The CDR3 has 11 amino acids. CDR3 nucleotide sequence: TGCAGTGCTGACAGGGAAAATGGCTACACCTTC. Translation gives CSADRENGYTF.

This chain joins TRBV5-1 and TRBJ2-1, with 8 nucleotides matching TRBD2. The CDR3 totals 16 residues. The V gene end was trimmed by 0 bases and the J gene end by 7 bases; junction bases not matched to a gene: 9. CDR1 is SGHRS, CDR2 YFSETQ, per germline. The CDR3 sequence is CASSLEGSGGDNEQFF. Here the CDR3 DNA reads TGCGCCAGCAGCTTGGAAGGGTCGGGAGGGGATAATGAGCAGTTCTTC.

The chain is built from TRBV6-5 and TRBJ1-2; no clear D gene. The CDR3 extends over 13 amino acids. CDR1 MNHEY and CDR2 SVGAGI come from the germline V gene. The V gene lost 6 bases and the J gene lost 0 bases, with 8 bases spanning the gap. CDR3 in amino acids: CASRTIANYGYTF. CDR3 DNA: TGTGCCAGCAGAACCATAGCTAACTATGGCTACACCTTC.

The chain links TRBV6-5 to TRBJ2-7; 7 bases agree with TRBD1. Germline trimming cut 6 bases from V and 2 bases from J; bases unmatched to any gene: 10. The CDR3 has 15 amino acids. The germline V gene has CDR1 MNHEY and CDR2 SVGAGI. This CDR3 reads CASRDLRQGPYEQYF. CDR3 in DNA: TGTGCCAGCAGGGACCTGAGACAGGGCCCCTACGAGCAGTACTTC.

CDR3 in amino acids: CASSGGTSGSNEQFF. CDR3 DNA: TGTGCCAGCAGTGGCGGGACTAGCGGGAGCAATGAGCAGTTCTTC. V and J are TRBV25-1 and TRBJ2-1; 14 nucleotides agree with TRBD2. V lost 4 bases, J lost 6 bases, and 2 bases stayed unmatched. Germline loops: CDR1 MGHDK, CDR2 SYGVNS. The CDR3 is 15 residues long.

The rearrangement joins TRBV28 to TRBJ1-1, with 8 bases lining up with TRBD1. The V segment lost 5 bases and the J segment 5 bases; nucleotides outside the gene matches: 13. This CDR3 is 16 amino acids long. Germline V gene lookup returns CDR1 MDHEN and CDR2 SYDVKM. The CDR3 DNA is TGTGCCAGCAGTCCCACCCCCAGGGGGCGAAGAACTGAAGCTTTCTTT. Its translation is CASSPTPRGRRTEAFF.

The CDR3 DNA reads as TGTGCCACCTCAGGGCTAGCGGGAGGGCACGACGGGGAGCTGTTTTTT. Amino acid sequence: CATSGLAGGHDGELFF. The rearrangement joins TRBV15 to TRBJ2-2, with TRBD2 identical over 12 bases. CDR1 is LNHNV and CDR2 is YYDKDF in the germline V gene (reference sequence). The CDR3 runs 16 residues. The trim removed 8 bases at V and 7 bases at J, leaving 11 bases unmatched.

The V call is TRBV27, the J call TRBJ2-7; D may be TRBD1 (6 bases). Germline values: CDR1 MNHEY, CDR2 SMNVEV (reference sequence). This CDR3 is built from 14 residues. V dropped 2 bases and J dropped 2 bases, with 10 bases sitting between them. This chain's CDR3 is CASSLGQKPYEQYF. CDR3 DNA sequence: TGTGCCAGCAGTTTAGGACAGAAACCCTACGAGCAGTACTTC.

The chain couples TRBV20-1 to TRBJ1-1; maybe TRBD1 (5 bases). This CDR3 has 14 amino acids. The V end was cut by 3 bases, the J end by 3 bases, with 14 bases between. Germline CDR1 and CDR2: DFQATT and SNEGSKA (reference sequence). The DNA of the CDR3 is TGCAGTGCTAGTCGGCCAGGGCGGGACACTGAAGCTTTCTTT. Its protein is CSASRPGRDTEAFF.

The CDR3 region has the DNA TGTGCCAGCAGCTTGGGGGAGGGGGAGCCCAAAAACATTCAGTACTTC. Its protein is CASSLGEGEPKNIQYF. V gene TRBV11-3 combines with J gene TRBJ2-4, with a weak D call TRBD2 (7 bases). The CDR3 has 16 residues. Germline V lookup: CDR1 SGHNT, CDR2 YENEEA. Trimming removed 3 bases at V and 2 bases at J, with 14 bases between.

V is TRBV6-5 and J is TRBJ2-3; 7 bases line up with TRBD2. The V and J ends lost 11 bases and 1 base, in that order; junction bases with no gene match: 9. Germline values: CDR1 MNHEY, CDR2 SVGAGI. The CDR3 is made up of 14 amino acids. As DNA, the CDR3 is TGTGCCGCTAGGCGGGAGTACGGCACAGATACGCAGTATTTT. This translates into CAARREYGTDTQYF.

CDR3 residues: CASSSRDRGSYNSPLHF. The CDR3 nucleotides read TGTGCCAGTAGTTCCCGGGACAGGGGGTCCTATAATTCACCCCTCCACTTT. V usage is TRBV19 and J usage is TRBJ1-6; 11 nucleotides align to TRBD1. From germline, CDR1 is LNHDA and CDR2 SQIVND (reference sequence). With 5 bases clipped from V and 1 base from J, the junction kept 4 bases outside the gene matches. The CDR3 consists of 17 residues.

The rearrangement joins TRBV11-2 to TRBJ2-3; weak D call: TRBD1 (6 bases). CDR1 is SGHAT, CDR2 FQNNGV, per germline. This CDR3 contains 17 residues. Between the trimmed V and J ends, which lost 1 base and 0 bases, there was a span of 14 bases. The CDR3 spells CASSLGLQGGSTDTQYF. In DNA form, the CDR3 reads TGTGCCAGCAGCTTAGGGTTACAGGGCGGGAGCACAGATACGCAGTATTTT.

This clone was counted a few times. The rearrangement links TRBV6-4 to TRBJ1-1; TRBD1 aligns across 9 bases. This CDR3 comprises 15 residues. V lost 6 bases to trimming and J lost 0 bases; unmatched junction nucleotides: 5. CDR1 is MRHNA, CDR2 SNTAGT, per germline. CDR3 protein: CASRRTGEMNTEAFF. CDR3 DNA sequence: TGTGCCAGCAGGCGGACAGGGGAAATGAACACTGAAGCTTTCTTT.

The gene calls are TRBV19 and TRBJ2-2; D may be TRBD1 (6 bases). This CDR3 comprises 14 residues. Trimming cost V 5 bases and J 6 bases, with 13 bases left between them. Germline values: CDR1 LNHDA, CDR2 SQIVND (reference sequence). In DNA, the CDR3 is TGTGCCAGTAGTTCCCCAGGGGTTGCCGGGGAGCTGTTTTTT. Protein product: CASSSPGVAGELFF.